The 2 T cell receptor beta chains reported below all come from one sample, sequenced in a study of shared clonotypes between healthy human individuals. Repertoires were generated with immunoSEQ multiplex PCR, while TCRdb's copy carries only in-frame clones and drops some. The sample records about 520,000 clones, roughly 95% being singletons. Sequenced sample: naive CD4+ T cells sorted from blood. The subset here: CD45RA+ positively selected. The receptors derive from a woman in her twenties or thirties in good health.

The chain uses TRBV2 and TRBJ2-5; D may be TRBD1 (6 bases). The CDR3 totals 17 residues. V lost 5 bases to trimming and J lost 2 bases, with 21 bases between them. Germline V gives CDR1 SNHLY, CDR2 FYNNEI. CDR3 DNA sequence: TGTGCCAGCAGTACCCCCCTGCAGGGGACGCGACAAGAGACCCAGTACTTC. Encoded protein: CASSTPLQGTRQETQYF.

This sequence joins TRBV5-1 and TRBJ2-2; D is unresolved. This CDR3 is 11 amino acids long. CDR1 and CDR2 from the germline V gene are SGHRS and YFSETQ. V shed 4 bases and J shed 7 bases, with 5 bases lying between them. The CDR3, as DNA: TGCGCCAGCAGCCCCGGCGGGGAGCTGTTTTTT. It specifies CASSPGGELFF.